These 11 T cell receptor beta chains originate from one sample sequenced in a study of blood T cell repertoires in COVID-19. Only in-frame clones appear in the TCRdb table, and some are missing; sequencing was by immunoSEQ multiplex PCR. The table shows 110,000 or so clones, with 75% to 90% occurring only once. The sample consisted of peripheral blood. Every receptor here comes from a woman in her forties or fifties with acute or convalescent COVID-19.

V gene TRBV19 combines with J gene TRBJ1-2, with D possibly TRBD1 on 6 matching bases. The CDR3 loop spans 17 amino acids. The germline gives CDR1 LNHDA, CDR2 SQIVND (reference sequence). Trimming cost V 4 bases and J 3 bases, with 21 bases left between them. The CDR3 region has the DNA TGTGCCAGTAGTACCCGCCGGGGGGGCCTCTCAGACTATGGCTACACCTTC. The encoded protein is CASSTRRGGLSDYGYTF.

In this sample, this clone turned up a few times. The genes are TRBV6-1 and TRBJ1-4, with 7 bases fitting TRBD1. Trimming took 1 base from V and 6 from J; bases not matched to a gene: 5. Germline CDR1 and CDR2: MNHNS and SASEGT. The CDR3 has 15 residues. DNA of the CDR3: TGTGCCAGCAGTGAAGACGGGACAGAACATGAAAAACTGTTTTTT. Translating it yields CASSEDGTEHEKLFF.

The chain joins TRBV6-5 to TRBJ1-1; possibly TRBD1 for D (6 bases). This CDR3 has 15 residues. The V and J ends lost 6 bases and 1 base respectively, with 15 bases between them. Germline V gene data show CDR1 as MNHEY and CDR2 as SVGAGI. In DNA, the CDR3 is TGTGCCAGCAGATCACCCGGGACACCGAACACTGAAGCTTTCTTT. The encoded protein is CASRSPGTPNTEAFF.

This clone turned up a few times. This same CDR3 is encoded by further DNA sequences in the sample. CDR3 sequence reads: CASKGTGSYEQYF. The CDR3 DNA sequence: TGTGCCAGTAAAGGGACAGGGAGCTACGAGCAGTACTTC. The chain recombines TRBV19 with TRBJ2-7; 9 nucleotides agree with TRBD1. V shed 7 bases and J 3 bases; nucleotides not matched to a gene: 4. The CDR3 has 13 residues. CDR1 and CDR2 (germline): LNHDA, SQIVND (reference sequence). Combining the CDR3 with reference TRBV19 and TRBJ2-7 gives the whole variable domain DGGITQSPKYLFRKEGQNVTLSCEQNLNHDAMYWYRQDPGQGLRLIYYSQIVNDFQKGDIAEGYSVSREKKESFPLTVTSAQKNPTAFYLCASKGTGSYEQYFGPGTRLTVT.

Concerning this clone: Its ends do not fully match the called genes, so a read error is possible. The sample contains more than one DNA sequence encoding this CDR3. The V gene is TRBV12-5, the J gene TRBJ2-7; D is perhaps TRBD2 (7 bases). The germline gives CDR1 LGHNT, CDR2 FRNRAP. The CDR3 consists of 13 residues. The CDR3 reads CASGSGGPYEQYF. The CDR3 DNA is TGTGCTAGTGGATCGGGGGGCCCCTACGAGCAGTATTTC.

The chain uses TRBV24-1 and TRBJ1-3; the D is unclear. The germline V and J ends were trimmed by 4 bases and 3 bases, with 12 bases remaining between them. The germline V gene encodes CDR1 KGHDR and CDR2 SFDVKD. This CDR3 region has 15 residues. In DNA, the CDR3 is TGTGCCACCAGTGACGCCGGTACCTTTGGAAACACCATATATTTT. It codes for CATSDAGTFGNTIYF.

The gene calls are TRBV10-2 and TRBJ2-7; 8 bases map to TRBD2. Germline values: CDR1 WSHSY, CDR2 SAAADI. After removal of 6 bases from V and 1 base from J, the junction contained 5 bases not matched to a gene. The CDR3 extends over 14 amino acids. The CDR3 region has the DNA TGCGCCAGCAGGATAGCGGGGCGGTCCTACGAGCAGTACTTC. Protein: CASRIAGRSYEQYF.

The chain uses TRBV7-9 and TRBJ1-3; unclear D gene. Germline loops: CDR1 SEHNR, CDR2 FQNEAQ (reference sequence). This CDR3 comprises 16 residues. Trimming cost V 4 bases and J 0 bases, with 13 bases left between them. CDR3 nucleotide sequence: TGTGCCAGCAGCTATCTGGTTCGCAGCTCTGGAAACACCATATATTTT. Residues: CASSYLVRSSGNTIYF.

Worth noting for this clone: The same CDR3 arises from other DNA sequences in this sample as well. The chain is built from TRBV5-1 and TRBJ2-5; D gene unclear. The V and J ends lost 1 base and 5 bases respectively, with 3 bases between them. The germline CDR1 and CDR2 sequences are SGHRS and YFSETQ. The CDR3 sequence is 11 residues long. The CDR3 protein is CASSLQETQYF. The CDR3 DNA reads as TGCGCCAGCAGCTTGCAGGAGACCCAGTACTTC.

Here the CDR3 reads CASSRIPTVKNEKLFF. The CDR3 coding sequence is TGCGCCAGCAGCAGAATTCCGACAGTAAAGAATGAAAAACTGTTTTTT. The chain carries TRBV5-1 and TRBJ1-4, with a weak D call TRBD1 (5 bases). Germline loops: CDR1 SGHRS, CDR2 YFSETQ. V lost 4 bases and J lost 5, with 18 bases in between. The CDR3 length is 16 residues.

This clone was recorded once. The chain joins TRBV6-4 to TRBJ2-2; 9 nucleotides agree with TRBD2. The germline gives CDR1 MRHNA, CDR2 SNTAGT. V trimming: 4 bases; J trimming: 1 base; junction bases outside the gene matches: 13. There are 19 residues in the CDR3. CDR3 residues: CASSASPLAGTLNTGELFF. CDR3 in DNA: TGTGCCAGCAGTGCCTCCCCCCTAGCGGGGACCTTGAACACCGGGGAGCTGTTTTTT.